Below, 13 T cell receptor beta chains from the same sample are listed, as sequenced in a study of human T cells and chemical hapten exposure. MiXCR, run by TCRdb on the RACE reads, gives a single entry per CDR3 protein. This table holds 70,000 to 80,000 distinct CDR3 sequences, around a third found once. As to time point: patch test 1, 2 weeks after DPC sensitization. The treatment denotes: therapeutic diphenylcyclopropenone sensitization with weekly scalp DPC. This sample comprised whole blood, obtained in connection with sensitization to the hapten diphenylcyclopropenone (DPC). The receptors here all came from a man in his forties with alopecia areata. Some clones in this sample may be carry-over from other donors' samples.

This clonotype was recorded many times. This chain joins TRBV6-1 and TRBJ2-7, with D hard to call. Germline CDR1 is MNHNS and CDR2 is SASEGT. The CDR3 length is 11 residues. The V end lost 4 bases, the J end lost 2 bases, and 3 bases lay between the germline ends. The CDR3 DNA reads TGTGCCAGCAGTGCCGCCTACGAGCAGTACTTC. Its protein product is CASSAAYEQYF.

The CDR3, as DNA: TGTGCCAGCAGCGCCCCGGGACTAGTATTTGGTGAGCAGTACTTC. This codes for CASSAPGLVFGEQYF. The J gene is TRBJ2-7, the V gene TRBV7-2; 8 bases match TRBD2. J lost 7 bases, V lost 5 bases, and 13 bases had no gene match. The germline V gene encodes CDR1 SGHTA and CDR2 FQGNSA. This CDR3 contains 15 residues.

The table lists this clonotype with a few counts. The chain couples TRBV10-3 to TRBJ1-3, with D perhaps matching TRBD1 (5 bases). Trimming removed 0 bases from V and 0 bases from J, with 9 bases in between. Germline V lookup: CDR1 ENHRY, CDR2 SYGVKD. The CDR3 has 16 residues. CDR3 loop: CAISESAGRSGNTIYF. The DNA of the CDR3 is TGTGCCATCAGTGAGTCGGCAGGGCGCTCTGGAAACACCATATATTTT.

J is TRBJ2-3 and V is TRBV9, with D maybe TRBD1 (7 bases). Between the trimmed V and J ends, which lost 0 bases and 2 bases, there was a span of 13 bases. The CDR3 is 16 residues long. Germline loops: CDR1 SGDLS, CDR2 YYNGEE. The CDR3 loop reads CASSVVPGGSTDTQYF. As DNA, the CDR3 is TGTGCCAGCAGCGTAGTCCCAGGGGGGTCCACAGATACGCAGTATTTT.

The rearrangement uses TRBV6-6 and TRBJ2-3; 8 bases map to TRBD2. The V segment lost 3 bases and the J segment 2 bases; nucleotides outside the gene matches: 10. Germline-derived CDR1 and CDR2 are MNHNY and SVGAGI (reference sequence). The CDR3 runs 17 residues. Written as DNA, the CDR3 is TGTGCCAGCAGTTATGGCACGGGCGGGAGGTTCACAGATACGCAGTATTTT. As protein: CASSYGTGGRFTDTQYF.

The V gene is TRBV12-3 or TRBV12-4, the J gene TRBJ2-5, with D hard to call. This CDR3 region has 13 residues. V dropped 6 bases and J dropped 0 bases, with 8 bases sitting between them. This chain's CDR3 is CASRPDYQETQYF. The CDR3 DNA is TGTGCCAGCAGGCCAGACTACCAAGAGACCCAGTACTTC.

V and J are TRBV6-6 and TRBJ2-5; TRBD2 agrees at 10 bases. This CDR3 has 15 amino acids. CDR1 is MNHNY and CDR2 is SVGAGI in the germline V gene (reference sequence). With V trimmed by 7 bases and J by 4 bases, 9 bases remained unmatched. The CDR3 sequence is CASTSSGRSRETQYF. DNA of the CDR3: TGTGCCAGCACCTCTAGCGGGAGATCCCGAGAGACCCAGTACTTC.

V usage is TRBV5-4 and J usage is TRBJ2-5; 7 bases line up with TRBD2. Per the germline V gene, CDR1 is SGHNT and CDR2 is YYREEE (reference sequence). V dropped 4 bases and J dropped 4; count of bases not matched to a gene: 13. The length of the CDR3 is 16 residues. Here the CDR3 reads CASSPSQGRGGETQYF. The CDR3 region has the DNA TGTGCCAGCAGCCCTTCCCAAGGGAGGGGTGGAGAGACCCAGTACTTC.

This chain links TRBV6-1 with TRBJ2-3, with a possible D match to TRBD2 (5 bases). The length of the CDR3 is 16 residues. Germline lookup yields CDR1 MNHNS and CDR2 SASEGT. V dropped 1 base and J dropped 0 bases, with 11 bases sitting between them. The CDR3 sequence is CASSEVAGSSTDTQYF. CDR3 in DNA: TGTGCCAGCAGTGAAGTTGCGGGTTCTAGCACAGATACGCAGTATTTT.

This chain links TRBV20-1 with TRBJ1-4; D is perhaps TRBD1 (5 bases). CDR1 and CDR2 (germline): DFQATT, SNEGSKA (reference sequence). V lost 6 bases and J 8 bases, leaving 16 bases between the germline ends. This CDR3 comprises 13 residues. The CDR3 bases are TGCAGTGCCACCCAAAGGGGAAGGGAAAAACTGTTTTTT. Translating it yields CSATQRGREKLFF.

V is TRBV6-6 and J is TRBJ2-3; no firm D call. This CDR3 contains 15 residues. V gave up 3 bases and J gave up 2 bases, with 12 bases separating them. Germline V lookup: CDR1 MNHNY, CDR2 SVGAGI (reference sequence). CDR3 DNA: TGTGCCAGCAGTTATGTAGGCGGATCCACAGATACGCAGTATTTT. Translated: CASSYVGGSTDTQYF.

This clonotype was observed a handful of times. This sequence joins TRBV30 and TRBJ1-2, with 7 positions matching TRBD1. Germline assignment: CDR1 GTSNPN and CDR2 SVGIG (reference sequence). The CDR3 is made up of 15 amino acids. Germline trimming cut 3 bases from V and 6 bases from J; bases unmatched to any gene: 13. CDR3 coding DNA: TGTGCCTGGAGCCACCGAGGGGGCTTAGTCCATGGCTACACCTTC. Translation: CAWSHRGGLVHGYTF.

The V gene is TRBV24-1, the J gene TRBJ2-5; 7 bases align to TRBD2. Germline CDR1 and CDR2: KGHDR and SFDVKD. The CDR3 spans 14 residues. After removal of 4 bases from V and 5 bases from J, the junction contained 6 bases not matched to a gene. DNA for the CDR3: TGTGCCACCAGTGACCCGCGGGGGTGGGAGACCCAGTACTTC. This sequence encodes CATSDPRGWETQYF.